These 23 T cell receptor beta chains were sequenced from one sample in a study of lymphopenia after photon versus proton radiotherapy. Profiled with immunoSEQ multiplex PCR; TCRdb holds only in-frame clones, not every one. Of approximately 150,000 clones listed, approximately 86% are singletons. The sample here was peripheral blood, taken from a patient treated with photon-based radiotherapy. The receptors come from a middle-aged man with gastric cancer.

V is TRBV11-2 and J is TRBJ2-5; possibly TRBD1 or TRBD2 for D (5 bases each). V was shortened by 3 bases and J by 5 bases, with 10 bases between the two germline ends. This CDR3 is built from 13 residues. The germline CDR1 and CDR2 sequences are SGHAT and FQNNGV. The CDR3 region is CASSFGGEETQYF. The CDR3 DNA sequence: TGTGCCAGCAGCTTTGGGGGTGAGGAGACCCAGTACTTC.

V is TRBV25-1 and J is TRBJ1-2; the D gene is possibly TRBD1 (5 bases). Germline CDR1 is MGHDK and CDR2 is SYGVNS. CDR3 size: 14 residues. With 8 bases removed from V and 7 bases from J, the gap between germline ends came to 20 bases. The CDR3 spells CASEMAGRSGGYTF. The DNA of the CDR3 is TGTGCCAGCGAGATGGCAGGGAGGTCGGGTGGCTACACCTTC.

The chain joins TRBV5-1 to TRBJ1-1; D unclear. The germline CDR1 and CDR2 sequences are SGHRS and YFSETQ. The V and J ends lost 3 bases and 5 bases respectively, with 11 bases between them. This CDR3 has 13 amino acids. CDR3 nucleotide sequence: TGCGCCAGCAGCTCCTTAGGGAATACTGAAGCTTTCTTT. Its translation is CASSSLGNTEAFF.

A single count supports this clone. V and J are TRBV7-9 and TRBJ1-3; D ambiguous. CDR1 is SEHNR, CDR2 FQNEAQ, per germline (reference sequence). Deletions cut 4 bases from V and 0 bases from J, with 13 bases between. There are 16 residues in the CDR3. The CDR3 is CASSSSPALSGNTIYF. The CDR3, as DNA: TGTGCCAGCAGCTCGTCACCAGCGCTCTCTGGAAACACCATATATTTT.

Comments on this clone: The junction differs from germline at one of its ends, possibly a read error. The chain employs TRBV29-1 and TRBJ1-4; D is undetermined. The CDR3 totals 8 residues. Looked up from germline, CDR1 is SQVTM and CDR2 is ANQGSEA. The CDR3 DNA is TGCAGCGTTGAAGAAATCGATTTT. Translation gives CSVEEIDF.

V usage is TRBV7-2 and J usage is TRBJ1-4; D remains ambiguous. V lost 6 bases, J lost 8 bases, and 13 bases lay in between. CDR3 length: 13 residues. Germline-derived CDR1 and CDR2 are SGHTA and FQGNSA. The CDR3 is CASRDLSGEKLFF. For the CDR3, the DNA is TGTGCCAGCAGAGATCTCAGCGGAGAAAAACTGTTTTTT.

This chain connects TRBV6-6 to TRBJ2-7; D ambiguous. The germline V gene has CDR1 MNHNY and CDR2 SVGAGI (reference sequence). V lost 2 bases and J 1 base, leaving 6 bases between the germline ends. The CDR3 length is 13 residues. The CDR3 DNA reads as TGTGCCAGCAGTTACCAGGCGTCCTACGAGCAGTACTTC. The encoded protein is CASSYQASYEQYF.

The CDR3 protein is CASRAGTSWTYEQYF. CDR3 in DNA: TGTGCCAGCAGGGCTGGGACTAGCTGGACCTACGAGCAGTACTTC. V and J are TRBV27 and TRBJ2-7, with 9 bases identical to TRBD2. This CDR3 comprises 15 residues. The trim removed 6 bases at V and 2 bases at J, leaving 8 bases unmatched. Germline V gene lookup returns CDR1 MNHEY and CDR2 SMNVEV (reference sequence).

This clone was found once. The chain joins TRBV7-9 to TRBJ1-1, with D unresolved. Germline CDR1 and CDR2: SEHNR and FQNEAQ (reference sequence). V was clipped by 0 bases and J by 6 bases, with 5 bases between them. CDR3 length: 12 amino acids. The DNA of the CDR3 is TGTGCCAGCAGCTTAGCCCCAGCTGAAGCTTTCTTT. Protein: CASSLAPAEAFF.

The chain employs TRBV7-2 and TRBJ2-7; no clear D. In germline, CDR1 is SGHTA, CDR2 FQGNSA. CDR3 length: 16 residues. V lost 1 base and J lost 2, with 15 bases in between. CDR3 protein: CASSLGPPDLTYEQYF. The CDR3 DNA reads as TGTGCCAGCAGCTTAGGACCCCCCGACCTGACCTACGAGCAGTACTTC.

This rearrangement joins TRBV28 to TRBJ1-1; D gene uncertain. The CDR3 runs to 14 residues. V was shortened by 5 bases and J by 0 bases, with 10 bases between the two germline ends. Germline V lookup: CDR1 MDHEN, CDR2 SYDVKM. The CDR3 sequence is CASSTTLMNTEAFF. The CDR3 region has the DNA TGTGCCAGCAGTACAACGCTCATGAACACTGAAGCTTTCTTT.

V is TRBV18 and J is TRBJ2-7; 9 bases align to TRBD1. Unmatched junction bases numbered 1, after V lost 3 bases and J lost 1 base. CDR1 KGHSH and CDR2 LQKENI come from the germline V gene. The CDR3 has 14 amino acids. The CDR3, as DNA: TGTGCCAGCTCACCGACAGGGGGTTCCTACGAGCAGTACTTC. It codes for CASSPTGGSYEQYF.

The chain's CDR3 is CASSPQEGAAGTYGYTF. The CDR3 DNA follows: TGTGCCAGCAGCCCACAAGAAGGGGCGGCGGGGACCTATGGCTACACCTTC. The chain combines TRBV25-1 with TRBJ1-2, with D perhaps TRBD1 (5 bases). The CDR3 spans 17 residues. Deletions cut 6 bases from V and 4 bases from J, with 24 bases between. CDR1 and CDR2 from the germline V gene are MGHDK and SYGVNS.

The chain uses TRBV19 and TRBJ1-5; 8 bases match TRBD1. The V gene end was trimmed by 5 bases and the J gene end by 2 bases; junction bases not matched to a gene: 5. This CDR3 spans 15 amino acids. Germline V lookup: CDR1 LNHDA, CDR2 SQIVND (reference sequence). The CDR3 DNA sequence: TGTGCCAGTAGTCTGGACAGGGCGGGCAATCAGCCCCAGCATTTT. Residues: CASSLDRAGNQPQHF.

This chain links TRBV7-2 with TRBJ2-3, with a possible D match to TRBD2 (6 bases). V gave up 3 bases and J gave up 0 bases, with 10 bases separating them. The CDR3 extends over 15 amino acids. Germline assignment: CDR1 SGHTA and CDR2 FQGNSA. This CDR3 is CASSFGTGSTDTQYF. CDR3 nucleotide sequence: TGTGCCAGCAGCTTCGGGACTGGAAGCACAGATACGCAGTATTTT.

The rearrangement joins TRBV18 to TRBJ2-1; 10 nucleotides agree with TRBD2. Germline assignment: CDR1 KGHSH and CDR2 LQKENI. Trimming at V came to 4 bases and at J to 3 bases, leaving 6 bases not matched to a gene. The CDR3 spans 16 residues. The CDR3 loop reads CASSRLTSGDYNEQFF. The CDR3 region has the DNA TGTGCCAGCTCACGCCTAACTAGCGGGGACTACAATGAGCAGTTCTTC. The variable domain in full, with the rest retrieved from reference TRBV18 and TRBJ2-1, is NAGVMQNPRHLVRRRGQEARLRCSPMKGHSHVYWYRQLPEEGLKFMVYLQKENIIDESGMPKERFSAEFPKEGPSILRIQQVVRGDSAAYFCASSRLTSGDYNEQFFGPGTRLTVL.

The chain joins TRBV2 to TRBJ1-1; D possibly corresponds to TRBD1 (6 bases). V was pared by 1 base and J by 4 bases, with 16 bases between. Germline lookup yields CDR1 SNHLY and CDR2 FYNNEI. The length of the CDR3 is 16 residues. CDR3 nucleotides: TGTGCCAGCAGTGAAGGCCCCCACGGGGGCTCCACTGAAGCTTTCTTT. This translates into CASSEGPHGGSTEAFF.

The gene calls are TRBV7-2 and TRBJ2-2; D is undetermined. The CDR3 has 14 residues. Trimming removed 0 bases from V and 1 base from J, with 3 bases in between. Per germline, CDR1 SGHTA and CDR2 FQGNSA. CDR3 bases: TGTGCCAGCAGCTTAGCCATGAACACCGGGGAGCTGTTTTTT. Its translation: CASSLAMNTGELFF. Combining the CDR3 with reference TRBV7-2 and TRBJ2-2 gives the whole variable domain GAGVSQSPSNKVTEKGKDVELRCDPISGHTALYWYRQSLGQGLEFLIYFQGNSAPDKSGLPSDRFSAERTGGSVSTLTIQRTQQEDSAVYLCASSLAMNTGELFFGEGSRLTVL.

The chain links TRBV2 to TRBJ1-2; D gene unclear. CDR3 length: 15 amino acids. CDR1 SNHLY and CDR2 FYNNEI come from the germline V gene. Trimming removed 2 bases from V and 5 bases from J, with 15 bases in between. The CDR3 coding sequence is TGTGCCAGCAGTGAACGGACTGCGAGCTCTTATGGCTACACCTTC. The encoded protein is CASSERTASSYGYTF. The whole variable domain, filled in from reference TRBV2 and TRBJ1-2, reads EPEVTQTPSHQVTQMGQEVILRCVPISNHLYFYWYRQILGQKVEFLVSFYNNEISEKSEIFDDQFSVERPDGSNFTLKIRSTKLEDSAMYFCASSERTASSYGYTFGSGTRLTVV.

The V call is TRBV27, the J call TRBJ1-2; D is undetermined. Germline V gene sequence: CDR1 MNHEY, CDR2 SMNVEV (reference sequence). This CDR3 is built from 14 residues. V lost 1 base to trimming and J lost 1 base, with 7 bases between them. The CDR3 sequence: CASSLYRDNYGYTF. CDR3 nucleotide sequence: TGTGCCAGCAGTTTATATAGAGATAACTATGGCTACACCTTC.

The chain has TRBV6-5 and TRBJ2-5; 9 nucleotides match TRBD2. Germline trimming cut 6 bases from V and 1 base from J; bases unmatched to any gene: 3. The CDR3 sequence is 14 residues long. Germline CDR1 is MNHEY and CDR2 is SVGAGI. CDR3: CASRIAGVQETQYF. CDR3 bases: TGTGCCAGCAGAATAGCGGGAGTCCAAGAGACCCAGTACTTC.

The chain couples TRBV29-1 to TRBJ2-1, with 12 nucleotides matching TRBD1. The V and J ends lost 3 bases and 8 bases, in that order; junction bases with no gene match: 8. CDR3 size: 15 residues. Germline V lookup: CDR1 SQVTM, CDR2 ANQGSEA. The CDR3 here is CSVDRTGQGADEQFF. CDR3 coding DNA: TGCAGCGTTGACCGTACGGGACAGGGGGCAGATGAGCAGTTCTTC.

CDR3 sequence: CASSHSGRPQETQYF. Here the CDR3 DNA reads TGCGCCAGCAGCCACAGCGGGAGGCCCCAAGAGACCCAGTACTTC. The V call is TRBV4-3, the J call TRBJ2-5; 9 positions match TRBD2. Germline-derived CDR1 and CDR2 are LGHNA and YSLEER. Trimming cost V 3 bases and J 1 base; bases outside gene matches: 3. The CDR3 has 15 residues.